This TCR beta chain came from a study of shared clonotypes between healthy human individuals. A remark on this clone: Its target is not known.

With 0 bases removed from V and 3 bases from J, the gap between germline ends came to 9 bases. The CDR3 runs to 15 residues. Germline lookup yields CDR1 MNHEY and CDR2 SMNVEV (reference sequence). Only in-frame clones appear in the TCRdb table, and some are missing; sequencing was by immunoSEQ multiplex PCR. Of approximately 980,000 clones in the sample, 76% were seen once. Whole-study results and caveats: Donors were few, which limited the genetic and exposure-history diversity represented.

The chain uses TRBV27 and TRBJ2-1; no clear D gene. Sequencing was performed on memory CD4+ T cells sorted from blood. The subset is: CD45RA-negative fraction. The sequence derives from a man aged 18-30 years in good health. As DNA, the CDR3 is TGTGCCAGCAGTTTATCCCTGTCGGGCTACAATGAGCAGTTCTTC. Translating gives CASSLSLSGYNEQFF.